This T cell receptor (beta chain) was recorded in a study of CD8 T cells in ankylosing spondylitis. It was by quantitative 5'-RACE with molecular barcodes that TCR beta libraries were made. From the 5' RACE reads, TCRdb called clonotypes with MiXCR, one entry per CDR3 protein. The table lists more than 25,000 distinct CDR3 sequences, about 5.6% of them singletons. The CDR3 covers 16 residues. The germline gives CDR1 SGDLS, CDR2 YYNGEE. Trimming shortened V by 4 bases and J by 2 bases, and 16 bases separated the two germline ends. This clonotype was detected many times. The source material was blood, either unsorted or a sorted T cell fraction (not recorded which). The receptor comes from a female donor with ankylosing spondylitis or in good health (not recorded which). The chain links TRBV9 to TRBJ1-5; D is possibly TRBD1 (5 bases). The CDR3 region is CASSRGRGAGNQPQHF. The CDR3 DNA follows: TGTGCCAGCAGCCGCGGGAGGGGCGCGGGCAATCAGCCCCAGCATTTT.